This T cell receptor beta chain was sequenced in a study of shared clonotypes between healthy human individuals. The input for sorted-subset replicate PCRs was 200 to 250 ng DNA, some 28,000 T cell genomes. Profiled with immunoSEQ multiplex PCR; TCRdb holds only in-frame clones, not every one. The sample consists of about 110,000 clones, around 71% of them appearing once. Between the trimmed V and J ends, which lost 2 bases and 3 bases, there was a span of 8 bases. The CDR3 covers 15 residues. Germline CDR1 and CDR2: SGHVS and FQNEAQ. The source is a woman in her twenties or thirties in good health. The sequencing input was memory CD8+ T cells sorted from blood. Subset noted: CD45RO+ cells pooled with CCR7-negative TemRA cells. This chain links TRBV7-8 with TRBJ2-6; no clear D gene. The CDR3 sequence: CASSLKFFGANVLTF. The CDR3 region has the DNA TGTGCCAGCAGCTTAAAGTTTTTTGGGGCCAACGTCCTGACTTTC.